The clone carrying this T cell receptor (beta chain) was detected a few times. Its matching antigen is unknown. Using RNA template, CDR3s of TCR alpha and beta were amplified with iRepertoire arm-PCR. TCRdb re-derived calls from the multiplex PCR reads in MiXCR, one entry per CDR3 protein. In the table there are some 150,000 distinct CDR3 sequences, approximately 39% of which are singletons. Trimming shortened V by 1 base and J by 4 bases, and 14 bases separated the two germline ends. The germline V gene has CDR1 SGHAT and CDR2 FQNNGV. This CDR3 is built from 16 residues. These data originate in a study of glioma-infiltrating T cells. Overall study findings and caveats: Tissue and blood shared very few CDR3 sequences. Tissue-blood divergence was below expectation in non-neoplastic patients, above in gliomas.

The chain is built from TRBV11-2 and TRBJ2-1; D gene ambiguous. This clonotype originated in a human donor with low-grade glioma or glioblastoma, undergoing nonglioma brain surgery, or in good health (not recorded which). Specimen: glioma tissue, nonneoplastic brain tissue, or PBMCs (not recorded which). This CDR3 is CASSLAPSTKYNEQFF. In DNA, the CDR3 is TGTGCCAGCAGCTTAGCGCCCTCGACCAAATACAATGAGCAGTTCTTC.